The entry that follows covers one T cell receptor (beta chain) sequence. Its specificity is unknown. This specimen comes from a study of cytomegalovirus exposure and HLA in healthy donors. The study ran its PCR with 60 Vbeta and 13 Jbeta primers. Produced via immunoSEQ multiplex PCR; TCRdb's table is partial and in-frame only. The sample has roughly 100,000 clones; around 71% are singletons. V lost 5 bases and J lost 7; bases outside the gene matches: 8. Germline lookup yields CDR1 LNHNV and CDR2 YYDKDF (reference sequence). The CDR3 has 15 residues. Points from the study as a whole: It was 160 or so TCR beta chains that were listed as cytomegalovirus-associated.

The rearrangement links TRBV15 to TRBJ1-1; 12 bases match TRBD1. The TCR originated in a boy younger than 18 in good health and CMV-seronegative. The sample comprised PBMCs. This CDR3 is CATSAGTGGRNEAFF. The DNA of the CDR3 is TGTGCCACCAGCGCCGGGACAGGGGGCCGGAATGAAGCTTTCTTT.